This T cell receptor beta chain was obtained from a study of blood T cell repertoires in COVID-19. In the study overall: Samples representing acute and convalescent COVID-19 were sourced from the United States, Italy and Spain. T cells, B-cell-depleted T cells, or PBMCs supplied cDNA or gDNA.

The CDR3 has 22 amino acids. After removal of 4 bases from V and 5 bases from J, the junction contained 30 bases not matched to a gene. CDR1 is LGHNA, CDR2 YSLEER, per germline. This clone was counted a single time. Methods used by the authors: Cell counts per sample came from amplifying reference gene primers. Here immunoSEQ multiplex PCR was the method, and the copy in TCRdb shows in-frame clones only, minus some. V and J calls and clone size are as listed in that table; D and trimming were resolved from the DNA. This table has 150,000 to 200,000 clones, approximately 82% appearing once. Sequenced: peripheral blood. The origin of this receptor is a man in his 70s who had recovered from COVID-19. The V and J genes are TRBV4-3 and TRBJ2-7, with 9 bases matching TRBD2. The CDR3 region has the DNA TGCGCCAGCAGCCCGTCGAATCCCCGGGGTCTAGCGGGAACAAGAAGCAGCCACGAGCAGTACTTC. It yields the protein CASSPSNPRGLAGTRSSHEQYF.